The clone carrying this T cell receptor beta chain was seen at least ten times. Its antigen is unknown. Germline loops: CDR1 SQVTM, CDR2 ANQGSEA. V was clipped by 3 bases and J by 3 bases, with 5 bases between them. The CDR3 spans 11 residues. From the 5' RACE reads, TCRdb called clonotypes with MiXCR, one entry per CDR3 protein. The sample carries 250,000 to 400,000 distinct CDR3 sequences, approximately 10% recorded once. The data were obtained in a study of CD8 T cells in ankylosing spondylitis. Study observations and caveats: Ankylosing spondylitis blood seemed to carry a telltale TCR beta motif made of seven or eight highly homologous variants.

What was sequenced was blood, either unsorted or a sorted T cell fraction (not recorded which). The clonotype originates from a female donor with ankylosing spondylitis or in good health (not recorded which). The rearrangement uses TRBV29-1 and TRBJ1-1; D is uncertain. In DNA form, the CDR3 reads TGCAGCGTTGACGGGGACACTGAAGCTTTCTTT. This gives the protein CSVDGDTEAFF.